This T cell receptor beta chain is drawn from a study of primary melanoma T cells and metastatic recurrence. Study background: These T2 to T4 primary melanomas had thickness greater than 1 mm.

In regard to this clone: Its antigen is currently unknown.

The method was immunoSEQ multiplex PCR; TCRdb's version includes in-frame clones alone and lacks a portion of them. The sample records approximately 160 clones, about two thirds being singletons. The CDR3 loop spans 14 amino acids. Germline loops: CDR1 MDHEN, CDR2 SYDVKM. With 4 bases removed from V and 8 bases from J, the gap between germline ends came to 17 bases. General study points: Independent of thickness, ulceration, mitotic rate and age, T-cell fraction reportedly predicted outcome. Progression-free survival prediction reportedly improved most when T-cell fraction, rather than another histopathological variable, joined tumor thickness.

The chain recombines TRBV28 with TRBJ1-2; D is unclear. This sequence originates from a human donor with melanoma. The sequenced sample consisted of melanoma tumor tissue. The CDR3 region has the DNA TGTGCCAGCAGTTCCCTAGGCCCTATTGGGGGCTACACCTTC. Protein product: CASSSLGPIGGYTF.